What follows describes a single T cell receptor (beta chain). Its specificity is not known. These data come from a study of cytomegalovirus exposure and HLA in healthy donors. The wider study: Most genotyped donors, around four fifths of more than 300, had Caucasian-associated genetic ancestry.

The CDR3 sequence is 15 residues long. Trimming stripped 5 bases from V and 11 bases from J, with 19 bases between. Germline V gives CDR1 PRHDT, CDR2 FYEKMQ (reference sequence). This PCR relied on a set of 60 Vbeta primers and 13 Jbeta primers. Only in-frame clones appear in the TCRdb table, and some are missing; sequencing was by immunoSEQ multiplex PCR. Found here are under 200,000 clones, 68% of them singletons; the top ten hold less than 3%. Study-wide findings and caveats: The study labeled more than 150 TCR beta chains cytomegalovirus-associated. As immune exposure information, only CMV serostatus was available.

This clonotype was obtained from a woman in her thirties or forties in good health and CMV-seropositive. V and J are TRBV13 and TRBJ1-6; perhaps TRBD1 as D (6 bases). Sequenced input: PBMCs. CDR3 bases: TGTGCCAGCAGCCCCCGACAGGCCCCAGATCCACCCCTCCACTTT. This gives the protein CASSPRQAPDPPLHF.